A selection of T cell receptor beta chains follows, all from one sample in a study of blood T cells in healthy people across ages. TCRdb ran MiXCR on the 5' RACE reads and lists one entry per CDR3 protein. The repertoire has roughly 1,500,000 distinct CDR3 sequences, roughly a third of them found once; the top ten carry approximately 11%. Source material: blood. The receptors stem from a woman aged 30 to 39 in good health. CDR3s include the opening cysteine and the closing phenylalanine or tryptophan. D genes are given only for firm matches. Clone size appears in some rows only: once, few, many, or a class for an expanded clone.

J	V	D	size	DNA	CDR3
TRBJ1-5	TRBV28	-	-	TGTGCCAGCAGCCGCCGGGACACCTACTTTGCATATAGGGATCAGCCCCAGCATTTT	CASSRRDTYFAYRDQPQHF
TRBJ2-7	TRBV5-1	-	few	TGCGCCAGCAGCTTCGGTAGCTTTACGTTATACGAGCAGTACTTC	CASSFGSFTLYEQYF
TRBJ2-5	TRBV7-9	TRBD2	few	TGTGCCAGCACCCTTCTAGCGGGGGGCGAAGAGCAGTACTTC	CASTLLAGGEEQYF
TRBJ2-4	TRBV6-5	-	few	TGTGCCAGCAGTTCTCACGGGGGCGCCTCCGAGAACATTCAGTACTTC	CASSSHGGASENIQYF
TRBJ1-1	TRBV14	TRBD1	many	TGTGCCAGCAGCAACAGGGGCACTGAAGCTTTCTTT	CASSNRGTEAFF
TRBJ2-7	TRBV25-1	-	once	TGTGCCAGCAGGGAGTTCGACGCTTCGGAGCAGTACTTC	CASREFDASEQYF
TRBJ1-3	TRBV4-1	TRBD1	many	TGCGCCAGCAGCCCCTTGACAGGGAGCTCTGGAAACACCATATATTTT	CASSPLTGSSGNTIYF
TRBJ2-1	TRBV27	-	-	TGTGCCAGCAGCGCTCTGGCGGCGCCCCACAATGAGCAGTTCTTC	CASSALAAPHNEQFF
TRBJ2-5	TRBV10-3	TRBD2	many	TGTGCCATCAGTGAGGACCTGACTAGCGGGGGCGGAAAGACCCAGTACTTC	CAISEDLTSGGGKTQYF
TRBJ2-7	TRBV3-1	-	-	TGTGCCAGCAGCCAGGGATGGCGGGGCTACGAGCAGTACTTC	CASSQGWRGYEQYF
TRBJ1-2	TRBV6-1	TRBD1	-	TGTGCCAGCAGTAATGACAGGGGTGGCTACACCTTC	CASSNDRGGYTF
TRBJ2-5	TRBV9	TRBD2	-	TGTGTCAGCAGCGCATCCCCCACCGGGACTAGCGAGACCCAGTACTTC	CVSSASPTGTSETQYF
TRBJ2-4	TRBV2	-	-	TGTGCCAGCAGTGACGGGGCAGCCACCAAAAACATTCAGTACTTC	CASSDGAATKNIQYF
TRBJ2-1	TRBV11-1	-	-	TGTGCCAGGCCTTGGGGACACGCCGTCGGTGAGCAGTTCTTC	CARPWGHAVGEQFF
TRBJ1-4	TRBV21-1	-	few	TGTGCCAGCAGCAAAAGGACAGCTGTCACTGCAACTAATGAAAAACTGTTTTTT	CASSKRTAVTATNEKLFF
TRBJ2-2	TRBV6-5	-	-	TGTGCCAGCAGTTACGGTTCCGGCGACACCGGGGAGCTGTTTTTT	CASSYGSGDTGELFF
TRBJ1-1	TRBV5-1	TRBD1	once	TGCGCCAGCACGACAGGGGGGAACACTGAAGGTTTCTTT	CASTTGGNTEGFF
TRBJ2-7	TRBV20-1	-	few	TGCAGTGACAGGTCAGTCAGCGTTCACGGGGCCTACGAGCAGTACTTC	CSDRSVSVHGAYEQYF
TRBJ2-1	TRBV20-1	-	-	TGCAGTGCTAGAAGCGACAGGGGGCGGGAGGGTCTCAATGAGCAGTTCTTC	CSARSDRGREGLNEQFF
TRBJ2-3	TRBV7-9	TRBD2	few	TGTGCCAGCAGCTCCATGACTAGCAGCACAGATACGCAGTATTTT	CASSSMTSSTDTQYF
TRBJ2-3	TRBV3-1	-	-	TGTGCCAGCAGCCAGTCAACCCTAGATACGCAGTATTTT	CASSQSTLDTQYF
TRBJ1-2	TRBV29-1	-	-	TGCAGCGTCGAATTGCGGGGACGGGGCTACACCTTC	CSVELRGRGYTF
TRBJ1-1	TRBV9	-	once	TGTGCCAGCAGCGTAGGAACGGTGTCAACTGAAGCTTTCTTT	CASSVGTVSTEAFF
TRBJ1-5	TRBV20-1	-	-	TGCAGTGCTAGAGATAGGGGACCGAAGAATCAGCCCCAGCATTTT	CSARDRGPKNQPQHF
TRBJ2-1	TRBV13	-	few	TGTGCCAGCAGCTCGTCATCAGGGGCTCTTTCCTACAATGAGCAGTTCTTC	CASSSSSGALSYNEQFF
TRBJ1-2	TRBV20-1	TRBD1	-	TGCAGCCTACCGGGACAGGGGGTAGAGGGCTACACCTTC	CSLPGQGVEGYTF
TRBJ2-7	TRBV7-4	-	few	TGTGCCAGCAGGGGCGGATTTCTCTACGAGCAGTACTTC	CASRGGFLYEQYF
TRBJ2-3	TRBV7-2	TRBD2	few	TGTGCCAGCAGCTTATCTTGGCGGGAGTTTAGGAATACGCAGTATTTT	CASSLSWREFRNTQYF
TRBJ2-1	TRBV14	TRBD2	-	TGTGCCAGCAGCCAATGGGCCCTAGCGGGAGACAATGAGCAGTTCTTC	CASSQWALAGDNEQFF
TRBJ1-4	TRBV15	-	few	TGTGCCACCAGCAGAGTAGGGCAGGCTAATGAAAAACTGTTTTTT	CATSRVGQANEKLFF
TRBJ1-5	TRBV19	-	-	TGTGCCAGTAGTATAGGTAGCATCAATCAGCCCCAGCATTTT	CASSIGSINQPQHF
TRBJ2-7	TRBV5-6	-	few	TGTGCCAGCAGCTTGAGCTCAGAGGCCCGCTACGAGCAGTACTTC	CASSLSSEARYEQYF
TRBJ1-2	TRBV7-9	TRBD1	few	TGTGCCAGCACCCAACAGGGGGGCGGCTACACCTTC	CASTQQGGGYTF
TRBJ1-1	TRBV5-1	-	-	TGCGCCAGCAGCTTGAAATGGAAGGACACTGAAGCTTTCTTT	CASSLKWKDTEAFF
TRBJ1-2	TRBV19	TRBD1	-	TGTGCCAGTACCCAGGGGGGCTATGGCTACACCTTC	CASTQGGYGYTF
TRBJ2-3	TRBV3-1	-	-	TGTGCCAGCAGCCGGGTCAGTACGCAGTATTTT	CASSRVSTQYF
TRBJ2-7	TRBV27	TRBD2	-	TGTGCCAGCAGTCCCAATAGCGGGAGCTCCAACGAGCAGTACTTC	CASSPNSGSSNEQYF
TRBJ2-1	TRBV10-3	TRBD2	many	TGTGCCATCAGTGAGCAGGTGGGGAGGGACAATGAGCAGTTCTTC	CAISEQVGRDNEQFF
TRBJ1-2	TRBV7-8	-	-	TGTGCCGGCAGCTTAGACCAGGCAGGTGGCTACACCTTC	CAGSLDQAGGYTF
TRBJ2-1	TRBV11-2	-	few	TGTGCCAGCAGCTTTTCCCAGGGTTACAATGAGCAGTTCTTC	CASSFSQGYNEQFF
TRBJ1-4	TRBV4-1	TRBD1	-	TGCGCCAGCAGCCAAGTGCCGACAGGGGCCCGCACTAATGAAAAACTGTTTTTT	CASSQVPTGARTNEKLFF
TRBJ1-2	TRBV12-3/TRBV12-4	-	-	TGTGCCTGCAGTCTCAGGGTCGGGGGCTATGGCTACACCTTC	CACSLRVGGYGYTF
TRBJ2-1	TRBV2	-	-	TGTGCCAGCAGGGAAACAGGACTCAATGAGCAGTTCTTC	CASRETGLNEQFF
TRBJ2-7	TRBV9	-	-	TGTGCCAGCAGCGTAGGGAACAGCGGTGGGCCCCAGCAGTACTTC	CASSVGNSGGPQQYF
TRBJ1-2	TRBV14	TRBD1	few	TGTGCCAGCAGCCCGTACAAGACAGGGGCGAACTATGGCTACACCTTC	CASSPYKTGANYGYTF
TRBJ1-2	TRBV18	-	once	TGTGCCAGTTCACCGGCAGACATGCGCGGCTACACCTTC	CASSPADMRGYTF
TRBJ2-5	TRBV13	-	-	TGTGCCAGCAGCTCAGCCCCGCCGGACGAAGAGACCCAGTACTTC	CASSSAPPDEETQYF
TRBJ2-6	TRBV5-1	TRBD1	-	TGCGCCAGCAGACCCACTGACAGGGCTGGGACCAACGTCCTGACTTTC	CASRPTDRAGTNVLTF
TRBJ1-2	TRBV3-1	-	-	TGTGCCAGCAGCCAATCCGGCAGGGGCCGTGGCTACACCTTC	CASSQSGRGRGYTF
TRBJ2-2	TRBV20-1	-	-	TGCAGTGCTAGAGGTGTGCGGGGGCGCCGAGACACCGGGGAGCTGTTTTTT	CSARGVRGRRDTGELFF
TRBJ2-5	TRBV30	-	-	TGTGCCTGGAGTACAGGGAGGGGGGGGACCCAGTACTTC	CAWSTGRGGTQYF
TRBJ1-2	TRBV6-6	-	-	TGTGCCAGCAGTTACTCGAATCAGGAAGGCTATGGCTACACCTTC	CASSYSNQEGYGYTF
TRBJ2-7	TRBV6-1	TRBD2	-	TGTGCCAGCAGGTCCCTAGCGGGGGGCTCACCTAAATACGAGCAGTACTTC	CASRSLAGGSPKYEQYF
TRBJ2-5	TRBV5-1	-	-	TGCGCCAGCACCCCCGGCGATGGGGAGACCCAGTACTTC	CASTPGDGETQYF